This note documents a single TCR beta chain sequence. Its antigen is as yet unknown. The sample belongs to a study of T cell responses to AZD1222 COVID-19 vaccine. At the level of the study: Second-dose intervals near 4 or 12 weeks were combined.

Profiled with immunoSEQ multiplex PCR; TCRdb holds only in-frame clones, not every one. The repertoire holds 75,000 to 90,000 clones, with roughly 90% as singletons. Study outcomes and limitations: Among the donors, most were white British and more were female, and clonal diversity was possibly underestimated.

The CDR3 sequence is 16 residues long. From germline, CDR1 is LGHNA and CDR2 YSLEER. V dropped 2 bases and J dropped 5 bases, with 13 bases sitting between them. Material: peripheral blood, obtained on day 0 of AZD1222 vaccination. The rearrangement uses TRBV4-3 and TRBJ1-6; D possibly corresponds to TRBD1 (6 bases). This receptor was identified in an adult in good health. Written as DNA, the CDR3 is TGCGCCAGCAGCCAAAATCCCCCAGGGGATAATTCACCCCTCCACTTT. Translating gives CASSQNPPGDNSPLHF.